This TCR beta chain was recorded in a study of glioma-infiltrating T cells after dendritic cell vaccination. Study conclusions and caveats: Patients with more pretreatment TILs had longer time to progression and survival.

There are 15 residues in the CDR3. Germline CDR1 MNHNS, CDR2 SASEGT. With V trimmed by 2 bases and J by 4 bases, 5 bases remained unmatched. Remarks on this clone: Antigen unknown.

The immunoSEQ assay amplified TCRB CDR3 from up to roughly 2 ug DNA. Amplification used 60 V beta primers and 13 J beta primers. Libraries were prepared by immunoSEQ multiplex PCR; TCRdb keeps only in-frame clonotypes and omits some of them. The top ten hold 3% to 3.5% of the sample, which has about 82,000 clones, approximately 90% seen once. The rearrangement links TRBV6-1 to TRBJ2-1, with 7 bases lining up with TRBD2. This TCR was sampled from a human donor with glioblastoma. This specimen was blood, taken before dendritic cell vaccination. CDR3 loop: CASSERPSGYNEQFF. The CDR3 region has the DNA TGTGCCAGCAGTGAAAGGCCTAGCGGATACAATGAGCAGTTCTTC.